These 8 T cell receptor beta chains came from one sample sequenced in a study of T cell responses to AZD1222 COVID-19 vaccine (dated by TCRdb to the early 2020s). Reading the label with the study, this specimen's time point is: baseline before first vaccination. Explained via the paper, the treatment or condition label denotes: meningococcal conjugate vaccine given as trial control. Receptor amplification or capture employed the immunoSEQ multiplex PCR assay. In TCRdb, the immuneACCESS table is reduced to in-frame sequences with V and J assigned. These tables do not hold every clone; where another copy was compared, an unresolved V gene accounts for under half, and the others remain unexplained. This sample is represented by approximately 220,000 clones; roughly 91% of them were singletons. The biggest ten clones account for about 1% of the sample. Source: peripheral blood, taken on day 0 of MenACWY control vaccination. Receptors originate from an adult in good health.

The V and J genes are TRBV19 and TRBJ1-6, with 11 bases that match TRBD1. V lost 6 bases and J lost 10; bases outside the gene matches: 5. The CDR3 is made up of 14 amino acids. Germline CDR1 LNHDA, CDR2 SQIVND (reference sequence). The CDR3 DNA is TGTGCCAGTAGCGGACAGGGGGCCGGGTCACCCCTCCACTTT. This sequence encodes CASSGQGAGSPLHF.

This rearrangement joins TRBV3-1 (or the pseudogene TRBV3-2) to TRBJ2-2, with 9 bases fitting TRBD2. The CDR3 has 17 amino acids. Germline V gene sequence: CDR1 LGHDT, CDR2 YNNKEL (reference sequence). V shed 8 bases, J shed 6 bases, and the junction held 16 bases outside the gene matches. CDR3 sequence: CASGRLVTSGFPGELFF. CDR3 DNA sequence: TGTGCCAGCGGAAGGTTGGTGACTAGCGGCTTCCCCGGGGAGCTGTTTTTT.

The rearrangement links TRBV4-1 to TRBJ1-4; D is undetermined. Germline CDR1 and CDR2: MGHRA and YSYEKL. Trimming shortened V by 2 bases and J by 5 bases, and 12 bases separated the two germline ends. The CDR3 loop spans 15 amino acids. CDR3 amino acids: CASSQHVVPNEKLFF. The CDR3 region has the DNA TGCGCCAGCAGCCAACATGTGGTCCCCAATGAAAAACTGTTTTTT.

The genes are TRBV20-1 and TRBJ1-1; possibly TRBD1 for D (5 bases). This CDR3 contains 15 residues. The V gene's germline CDR1 is DFQATT and CDR2 SNEGSKA (reference sequence). V was shortened by 3 bases and J by 2 bases, with 16 bases between the two germline ends. The CDR3 DNA reads TGCAGTGCTAGTGGGGGACCAGAGTCTAACACTGAAGCTTTCTTT. Protein sequence: CSASGGPESNTEAFF.

This chain joins TRBV30 and TRBJ2-3, with D uncertain. Deletions cut 3 bases from V and 4 bases from J, with 8 bases between. CDR3 length: 12 residues. Germline values: CDR1 GTSNPN, CDR2 SVGIG (reference sequence). The DNA for the CDR3 is TGTGCCTGGAGGGAGAATTCAGATACGCAGTATTTT. The encoded protein is CAWRENSDTQYF.

This clone was seen a handful of times. The gene calls are TRBV5-6 and TRBJ1-4; D unclear. This CDR3 comprises 14 residues. Looked up from germline, CDR1 is SGHDT and CDR2 is YYEEEE. Deletions cut 5 bases from V and 8 bases from J, with 16 bases between. As DNA, the CDR3 is TGTGCCAGCAGTCATGCCCAGGTCAGGGAAAAACTGTTTTTT. This sequence encodes CASSHAQVREKLFF.

V usage is TRBV27 and J usage is TRBJ1-4; 8 bases are shared with TRBD1. V lost 5 bases and J lost 11; bases outside the gene matches: 7. This CDR3 comprises 13 residues. Germline CDR1 reads MNHEY; CDR2 reads SMNVEV (reference sequence). The CDR3 bases are TGTGCCAGCAGTATGGACAGGGATGGGAAACTGTTTTTT. Its translation: CASSMDRDGKLFF.

The chain joins TRBV5-6 to TRBJ1-3; D is undetermined. The CDR3 consists of 16 residues. Trimming stripped 0 bases from V and 4 bases from J, with 14 bases between. Germline CDR1 reads SGHDT; CDR2 reads YYEEEE. This chain's CDR3 is CASSLAPYGSGNTIYF. The CDR3, as DNA: TGTGCCAGCAGCTTGGCACCTTATGGCAGCGGAAACACCATATATTTT.